These T cell receptor beta chains were read from a single sample in a study of blood T cell repertoires in COVID-19. Profiled with immunoSEQ multiplex PCR; TCRdb holds only in-frame clones, not every one. The data contain some 110,000 clones, about 89% of them singletons. The sequenced sample consisted of peripheral blood. The receptors derive from a man in his forties or fifties with acute or convalescent COVID-19. The conserved cysteine and the conserved F or W are not part of the CDR3 here. The order of the fields is clone size, V gene, J gene, D gene, CDR3 protein. D genes are given only for firm matches. Some rows have no size entry. The others give once, few or many, or a class for an expanded clone.

abundance: NA; v_gene: TRBV7-9; j_gene: TRBJ1-1; d_gene: TRBD1; CDR3aa: ASSLAISDRMNTEAF
abundance: NA; v_gene: TRBV7-6; j_gene: TRBJ2-3; d_gene: NA; CDR3aa: ASSEPGGISGTDTQY
abundance: few; v_gene: TRBV2; j_gene: TRBJ1-1; d_gene: NA; CDR3aa: ASIPETNTEAF
abundance: NA; v_gene: TRBV5-1; j_gene: TRBJ1-4; d_gene: NA; CDR3aa: ASSSQPIATNEKLF
abundance: few; v_gene: TRBV5-1; j_gene: TRBJ2-1; d_gene: TRBD1; CDR3aa: ASRTTGTGGSEQF
abundance: NA; v_gene: TRBV18; j_gene: TRBJ2-5; d_gene: NA; CDR3aa: ASSPMSSGAGETQY
abundance: NA; v_gene: TRBV12-5; j_gene: TRBJ1-5; d_gene: NA; CDR3aa: ASGLVLPGPLAGQPQH
abundance: NA; v_gene: TRBV9; j_gene: TRBJ1-3; d_gene: NA; CDR3aa: ASSVGGRAGKNSGNTIY
abundance: NA; v_gene: TRBV5-1; j_gene: TRBJ1-4; d_gene: TRBD1; CDR3aa: ASSLDGQAKNEKLF
abundance: NA; v_gene: TRBV5-1; j_gene: TRBJ2-7; d_gene: NA; CDR3aa: ASSLSGNSYEQY